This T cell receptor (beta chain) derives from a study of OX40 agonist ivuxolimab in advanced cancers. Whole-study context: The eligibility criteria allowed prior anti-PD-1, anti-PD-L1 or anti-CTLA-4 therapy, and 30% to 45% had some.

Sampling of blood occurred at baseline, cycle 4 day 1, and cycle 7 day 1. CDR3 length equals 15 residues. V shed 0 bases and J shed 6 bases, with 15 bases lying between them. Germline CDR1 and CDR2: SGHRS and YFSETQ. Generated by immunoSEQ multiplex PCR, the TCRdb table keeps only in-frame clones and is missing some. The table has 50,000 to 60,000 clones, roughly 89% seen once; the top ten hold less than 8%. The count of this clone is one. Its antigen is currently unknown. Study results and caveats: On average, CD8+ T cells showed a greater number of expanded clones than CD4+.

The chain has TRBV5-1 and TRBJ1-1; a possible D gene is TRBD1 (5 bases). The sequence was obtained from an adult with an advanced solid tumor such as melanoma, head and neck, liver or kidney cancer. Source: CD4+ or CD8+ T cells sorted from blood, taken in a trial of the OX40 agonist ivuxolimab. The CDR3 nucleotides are TGCGCCAGCAGCTTGGATGGGGGTATGGGCTCTGAAGCTTTCTTT. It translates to CASSLDGGMGSEAFF.